The clone carrying this TCR beta chain was counted many times. One junction end disagrees with the germline gene, perhaps due to a read error. CDR3 length: 14 amino acids. Germline loops: CDR1 GTSNPN, CDR2 SVGIG (reference sequence). The data were obtained in a study of early T cells in non-severe SARS-CoV-2 infection. TCRdb reprocessed the 5' RACE reads with MiXCR, giving one entry per CDR3 protein. The repertoire includes 65,000 to 95,000 distinct CDR3 sequences, more than 9% of them detected once, and nearly 5% sits in the top ten. The chain employs TRBV30 and TRBJ2-3; tentatively, D is TRBD2 (5 bases). Sequenced input: whole blood. This clonotype was sampled from an adult who was a healthcare worker with PCR-confirmed SARS-CoV-2 infection or an uninfected control (not recorded which). This CDR3 is CARRPGPHTDTQYF. DNA for the CDR3: TGTGCCAGGAGGCCAGGCCCTCACACAGATACGCAGTATTTT.